This T cell receptor (beta chain) appears in the sequencing data of a study of cytomegalovirus exposure and HLA in healthy donors. The study's findings and limits: In an earlier analysis, in around 590 donors, most V segments appeared productive either ~87% or ~30% of the time. Sequencing artifact likely explains a cluster of highly shared sequence variants. Available immune exposure information was restricted to CMV serostatus only.

Germline V gene data show CDR1 as MDHEN and CDR2 as SYDVKM. V lost 6 bases to trimming and J lost 0 bases, with 12 bases between them. CDR3 size: 14 residues. In the PCR, 60 Vbeta and 13 Jbeta primers were used. Produced via immunoSEQ multiplex PCR; TCRdb's table is partial and in-frame only. The sample has approximately 210,000 clones; around 83% are singletons. Note on this clone: Its antigen is not known.

Donors had nominal health at sampling but likely had unrecorded immune exposures. The specimen sequenced was PBMCs. The chain couples TRBV28 to TRBJ2-7; D is possibly TRBD1 (6 bases). The source is a woman aged 50 to 65 in good health and CMV-seropositive. The CDR3 DNA sequence: TGTGCCAGCAGAACAGGGTCCCCCTCCTACGAGCAGTACTTC. Protein product: CASRTGSPSYEQYF.